This T cell receptor beta chain was captured in a study of blood T cells in healthy people across ages. Study-level results: Changes in expanded clonotypes were possibly confounded, as the CMV status of donors was unknown. TCR beta diversity correlated strongly with naive T cell percentage. Naive CD4+ cells and diversity were both higher in long-lived donors than in aged donors.

With a J-beta primer mix and a sample-barcoded 5' primer, a second PCR ran roughly 6 to 11 cycles. There were at least 2.5 million CDR3-containing paired-end reads obtained from each sample. TCRdb redid the calling of the 5' RACE reads with MiXCR, one entry per CDR3 protein. The sample has around 800,000 distinct CDR3 sequences; around 62% are singletons. The trim removed 0 bases at V and 5 bases at J, leaving 14 bases unmatched. This CDR3 has 18 residues. The germline gives CDR1 SGHRS, CDR2 YFSETQ. This clonotype was detected only a few times. Its antigen is currently unknown. This receptor was identified in a young man in good health. Sequencing input: blood. The V gene is TRBV5-1, the J gene TRBJ2-3; 8 bases map to TRBD1. CDR3 bases: TGCGCCAGCAGCTTGGGGATGGGGGGCCAGGGGGCAGGAGATACGCAGTATTTT. Translating gives CASSLGMGGQGAGDTQYF.